This TCR beta chain comes out of a study of human T cells and chemical hapten exposure. Whole-study findings and limits: DPC sensitization produced no change in TCRs with frequency above 1 in 1000.

V lost 4 bases to trimming and J lost 2 bases, with 9 bases between them. Germline V lookup: CDR1 LGHDT, CDR2 YNNKEL (reference sequence). This CDR3 has 14 amino acids. The library tagged individual cDNA molecules with unique molecular identifiers. Original methodology: Between about 23,224 and 700,000 TCRs appeared in each sample, and the median stood at 95,638. In TCRdb, the RACE reads were re-called with MiXCR into one record per CDR3 protein. What appears here as the V and J calls and clone size reflects TCRdb's work, not the paper's. The data show more than 55,000 distinct CDR3 sequences, around 10% seen once. Time point reported: pre-sensitization, week 0. Treatment meaning: therapeutic diphenylcyclopropenone sensitization with weekly scalp DPC. Blood was drawn before each patch test was applied. Remarks on this clonotype: Its antigen is not identified.

The source is a woman aged 40 to 49 with alopecia areata. Some clones in this sample may be carry-over from other donors' samples. The sample in question was whole blood, obtained in connection with sensitization to the hapten diphenylcyclopropenone (DPC). The chain is built from TRBV3-1 and TRBJ1-5; D ambiguous. The CDR3 DNA reads TGTGCCAGCAGCCCCCGGGCGGGCAATCAGCCCCAGCATTTT. Translation gives CASSPRAGNQPQHF.